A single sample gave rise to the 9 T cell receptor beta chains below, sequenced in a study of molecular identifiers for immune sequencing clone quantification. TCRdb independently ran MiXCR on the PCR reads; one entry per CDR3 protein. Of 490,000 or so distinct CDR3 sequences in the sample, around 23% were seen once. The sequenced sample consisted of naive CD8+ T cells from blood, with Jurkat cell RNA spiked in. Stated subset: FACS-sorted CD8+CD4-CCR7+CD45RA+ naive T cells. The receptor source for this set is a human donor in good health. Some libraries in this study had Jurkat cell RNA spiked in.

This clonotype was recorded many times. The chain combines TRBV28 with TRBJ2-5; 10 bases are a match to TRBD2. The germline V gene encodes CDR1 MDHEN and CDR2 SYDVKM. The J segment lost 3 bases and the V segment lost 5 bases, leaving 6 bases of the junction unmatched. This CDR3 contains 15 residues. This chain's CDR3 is CASSPLLAGEETQYF. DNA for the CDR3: TGTGCCAGCAGTCCCCTTCTAGCGGGAGAAGAGACCCAGTACTTC. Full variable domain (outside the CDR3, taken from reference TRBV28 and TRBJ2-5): DVKVTQSSRYLVKRTGEKVFLECVQDMDHENMFWYRQDPGLGLRLIYFSYDVKMKEKGDIPEGYSVSREKKERFSLILESASTNQTSMYLCASSPLLAGEETQYFGPGTRLLVL.

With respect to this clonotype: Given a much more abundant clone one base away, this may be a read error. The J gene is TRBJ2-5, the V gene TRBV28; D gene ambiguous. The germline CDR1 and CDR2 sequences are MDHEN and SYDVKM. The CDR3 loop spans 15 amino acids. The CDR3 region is CASSSRTETQEAQYF. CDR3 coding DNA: TGTGCCAGCAGTTCCCGGACGGAGACCCAAGAGGCCCAGTACTTC.

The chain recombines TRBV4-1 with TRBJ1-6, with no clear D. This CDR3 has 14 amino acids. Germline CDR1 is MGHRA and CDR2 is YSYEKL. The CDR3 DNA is TGCCCCCGCAGCCAAGATCGGGGAAATTCACCCCTCCACTTT. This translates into CPRSQDRGNSPLHF.

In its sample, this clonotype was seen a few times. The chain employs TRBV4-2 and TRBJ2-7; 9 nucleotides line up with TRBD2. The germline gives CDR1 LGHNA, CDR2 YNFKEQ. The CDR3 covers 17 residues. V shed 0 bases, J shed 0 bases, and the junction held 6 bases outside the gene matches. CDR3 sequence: CASSQEASGIVSYEQYF. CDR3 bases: TGTGCCAGCAGCCAAGAGGCTAGCGGGATCGTCTCCTACGAGCAGTACTTC.

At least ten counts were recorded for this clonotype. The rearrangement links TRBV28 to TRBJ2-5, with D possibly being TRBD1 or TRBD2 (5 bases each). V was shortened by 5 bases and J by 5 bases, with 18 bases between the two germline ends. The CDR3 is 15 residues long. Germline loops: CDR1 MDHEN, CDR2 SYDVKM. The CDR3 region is CASSPRGRTGETQYF. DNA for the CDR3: TGTGCCAGCAGTCCCCGGGGCAGAACTGGGGAGACCCAGTACTTC.

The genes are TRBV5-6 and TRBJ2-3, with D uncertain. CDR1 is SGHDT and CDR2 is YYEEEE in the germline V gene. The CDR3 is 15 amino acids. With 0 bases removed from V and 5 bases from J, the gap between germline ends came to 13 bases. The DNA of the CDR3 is TGTGCCAGCAGCTTGGTAAGAGCCGCCGAAGATACGCAGTATTTT. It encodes CASSLVRAAEDTQYF.

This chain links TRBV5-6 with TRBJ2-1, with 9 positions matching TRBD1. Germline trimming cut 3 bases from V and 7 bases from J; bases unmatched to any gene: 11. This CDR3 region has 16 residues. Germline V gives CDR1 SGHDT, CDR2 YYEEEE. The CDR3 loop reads CASSSPGTGQKNEQFF. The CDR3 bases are TGTGCCAGCAGCTCACCCGGGACAGGGCAGAAGAATGAGCAGTTCTTC. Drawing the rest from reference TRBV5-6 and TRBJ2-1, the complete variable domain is DAGVTQSPTHLIKTRGQQVTLRCSPKSGHDTVSWYQQALGQGPQFIFQYYEEEERQRGNFPDRFSGHQFPNYSSELNVNALLLGDSALYLCASSSPGTGQKNEQFFGPGTRLTVL.

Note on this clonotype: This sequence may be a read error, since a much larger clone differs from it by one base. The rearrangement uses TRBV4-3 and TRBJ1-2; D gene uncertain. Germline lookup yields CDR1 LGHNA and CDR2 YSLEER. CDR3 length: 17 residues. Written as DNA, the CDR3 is TGCGCCAGCAGCCAATCCGTTAGTGGGGTCGGAGACTATGGCTACGCCTTC. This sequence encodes CASSQSVSGVGDYGYAF.

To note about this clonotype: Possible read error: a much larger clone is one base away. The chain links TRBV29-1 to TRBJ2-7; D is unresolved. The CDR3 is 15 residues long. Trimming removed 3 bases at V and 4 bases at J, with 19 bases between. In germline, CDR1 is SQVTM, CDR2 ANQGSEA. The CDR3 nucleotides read TGCAGCGTTGAGAAAAGCGAGACCATAGGATACGAGCAGTACTTC. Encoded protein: CSVEKSETIGYEQYF.